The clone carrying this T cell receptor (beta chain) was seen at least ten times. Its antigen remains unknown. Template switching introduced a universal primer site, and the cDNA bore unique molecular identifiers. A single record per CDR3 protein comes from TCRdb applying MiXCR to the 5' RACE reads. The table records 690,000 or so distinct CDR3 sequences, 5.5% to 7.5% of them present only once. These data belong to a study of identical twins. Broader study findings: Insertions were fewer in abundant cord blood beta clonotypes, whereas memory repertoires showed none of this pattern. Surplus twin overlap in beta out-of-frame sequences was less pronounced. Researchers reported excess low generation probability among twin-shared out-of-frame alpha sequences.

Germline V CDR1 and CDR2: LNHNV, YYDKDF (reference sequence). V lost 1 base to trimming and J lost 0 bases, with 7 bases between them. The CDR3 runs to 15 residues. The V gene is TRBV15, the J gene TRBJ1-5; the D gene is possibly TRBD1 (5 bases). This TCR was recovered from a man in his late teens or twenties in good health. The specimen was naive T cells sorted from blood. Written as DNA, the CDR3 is TGTGCCACCAGCAGAGGAGGGACTAGCAATCAGCCCCAGCATTTT. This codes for CATSRGGTSNQPQHF.